Included here is one T cell receptor beta chain sequence, with context. Its antigen remains unknown. The PCR had 60 Vbeta and 13 Jbeta primers. Method: immunoSEQ multiplex PCR; TCRdb's copy keeps in-frame clones and lacks some. The sample carries under 150,000 clones, around four fifths recorded once. The sample is drawn from a study of cytomegalovirus exposure and HLA in healthy donors. Points from the study as a whole: HLA alleles showed associations with 16,951 TCR beta sequences in a later analysis, at a 0.05 false discovery rate. TCR beta V- and J-gene trimming, according to a later analysis, was linked to a missense DCLRE1C variant. Sequencing had likely introduced a cluster of highly shared sequence variants as an artifact. It was in a later analysis that TCR association rates were seen to vary by HLA locus, highest for DRB1 and lowest for HLA-C.

The sequencing input was PBMCs. The sequence was obtained from a woman between 40 and 55 years old in good health and CMV-seropositive.

In nucleotides, the CDR3 is TGTGCCTTACAGGGGCCCAAAAACATTCAGTACTTC. Translation gives CALQGPKNIQYF. The chain couples TRBV30 to TRBJ2-4, with 7 bases matching TRBD1. V was clipped by 7 bases and J by 2 bases; unmatched bases: 2. Germline CDR1 is GTSNPN and CDR2 is SVGIG (reference sequence). The CDR3 covers 12 residues.